This is a list of T cell receptor beta chains from one sample in a study of blood T cells in healthy people across ages. Each CDR3 protein gets one entry after TCRdb re-called the 5' RACE reads with MiXCR. The table lists about a million distinct CDR3 sequences, 48% of them singletons. The sample consisted of blood. These receptor sequences come from a man aged 25 to 40 in good health. CDR3s include the opening cysteine and the closing phenylalanine or tryptophan. D genes are given only for firm matches. Expanded clones get a size class; other rows say once, few or many, or leave the size out.

CDR3aa | d_gene | j_gene | abundance | v_gene | len
CSVVQVAPFF | - | TRBJ1-1 | - | TRBV29-1 | 10
CSARHDRAYEQYF | - | TRBJ2-7 | few | TRBV20-1 | 13
CARARDTEWGSYEQYF | - | TRBJ2-7 | few | TRBV10-1 | 16
CASSLWSGTGPQPYGYTF | TRBD1 | TRBJ1-2 | - | TRBV5-6 | 18
CASSQTGPETEAFF | - | TRBJ1-1 | - | TRBV3-1 | 14
CSAVVYRGQRTEAFF | TRBD1 | TRBJ1-1 | few | TRBV20-1 | 15
CASSLVKQGGGGCTF | TRBD1 | TRBJ1-2 | - | TRBV7-2 | 15
CASSLTSGKGYEQYF | TRBD2 | TRBJ2-7 | few | TRBV4-1 | 15
CASRSGTSGYEQYF | TRBD2 | - | few | TRBV4-2 | 14
CASSPIWTPSGNTIYF | - | TRBJ1-3 | - | TRBV18 | 16
CSVFLRMNTEAFF | - | TRBJ1-1 | - | TRBV20-1 | 13
CSVTWVNTGELFF | - | TRBJ2-2 | many | TRBV29-1 | 13
CASMGEGVRTNYGYTF | - | TRBJ1-2 | - | TRBV6-5 | 16
CASSPGTAVGNIQYF | - | TRBJ2-4 | - | TRBV5-4 | 15
CASNQLGGQGVDEKLFF | TRBD1 | TRBJ1-4 | - | TRBV4-3 | 17
CASSSAGGKEETQYF | - | TRBJ2-5 | - | TRBV6-2/TRBV6-3 | 15
CASSPPGRSPSGNTIYF | - | TRBJ1-3 | - | TRBV18 | 17
CASTPSSGGTDTQYF | TRBD2 | TRBJ2-3 | - | TRBV6-5 | 15
CASRTAQETQYF | - | TRBJ2-5 | - | TRBV5-1 | 12
CASSFKLAGDTQYF | TRBD2 | TRBJ2-3 | few | TRBV5-4 | 14
CSVTQDEQYF | - | - | once | TRBV29-1 | 10
CASSQGNPNSPLHF | - | TRBJ1-6 | few | TRBV3-1 | 14
CASSHSLAGGLQETQYF | TRBD2 | TRBJ2-5 | few | TRBV3-1 | 17
CASSLARIQETQYF | - | TRBJ2-5 | - | TRBV7-2 | 14
CASSLEGISETQYF | - | TRBJ2-5 | - | TRBV3-1 | 14
CASKKTSGGETQYF | TRBD2 | TRBJ2-5 | - | TRBV27 | 14
CASSQVGLAGEGDEQFF | TRBD2 | TRBJ2-1 | - | TRBV4-1 | 17
CASSQPSGSTETQYF | TRBD2 | TRBJ2-3 | - | TRBV7-2 | 15
CASSLAGGPETQYF | TRBD2 | TRBJ2-5 | - | TRBV3-1 | 14
CSAKKPRGTTYEQYF | TRBD2 | TRBJ2-7 | few | TRBV20-1 | 15
CASTSRGTSTDTQYF | - | TRBJ2-3 | - | TRBV5-4 | 15
CASSQDQSGQLENSPLHF | TRBD1 | TRBJ1-6 | few | TRBV4-1 | 18
CASRLSGQSNQPQHF | - | TRBJ1-5 | - | TRBV10-3 | 15
CSASSLIRGNYGYTF | - | TRBJ1-2 | - | TRBV20-1 | 15
CAISEAEVPSPLHF | - | TRBJ1-6 | - | TRBV10-3 | 14
CASKDRATNNEQFF | TRBD1 | TRBJ2-1 | few | TRBV4-1 | 14
CAISAGTGGQSPLHF | TRBD1 | TRBJ1-6 | few | TRBV10-3 | 15
CASSPRPVRDTQYF | - | TRBJ2-3 | - | TRBV11-2 | 14
CASSSKRRDVTEAFF | - | TRBJ1-1 | - | TRBV7-2 | 15
CSASGLRETQYF | - | TRBJ2-5 | many | TRBV20-1 | 12
CASSQDSAGDYGYTF | - | TRBJ1-2 | - | TRBV3-1 | 15
CASRRGQGRTYEQYF | TRBD1 | TRBJ2-7 | - | TRBV4-1 | 15
CASSETRGLDEQYF | TRBD1 | TRBJ2-7 | - | TRBV6-1 | 14
CASSLITRIGQGRNEQFF | TRBD1 | TRBJ2-1 | few | TRBV6-2/TRBV6-3 | 18
CASSQARPGGTDTQYF | - | TRBJ2-3 | few | TRBV3-1 | 16
CASSEGTVGWSYTF | - | TRBJ1-2 | - | TRBV6-1 | 14
CASSWGTGFLTDTQYF | TRBD1 | TRBJ2-3 | many | TRBV5-5 | 16
CASSLSEGEQYF | - | TRBJ2-7 | - | TRBV5-1 | 12